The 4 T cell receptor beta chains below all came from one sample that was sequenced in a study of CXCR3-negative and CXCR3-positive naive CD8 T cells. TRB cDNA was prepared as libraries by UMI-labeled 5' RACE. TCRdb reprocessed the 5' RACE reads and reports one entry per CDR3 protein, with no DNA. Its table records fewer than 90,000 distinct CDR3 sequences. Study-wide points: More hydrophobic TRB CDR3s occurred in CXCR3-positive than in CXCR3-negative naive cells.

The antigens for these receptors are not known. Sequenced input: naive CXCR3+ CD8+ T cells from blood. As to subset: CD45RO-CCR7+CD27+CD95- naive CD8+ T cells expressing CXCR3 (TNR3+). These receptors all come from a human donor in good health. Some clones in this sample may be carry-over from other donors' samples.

The CDR3 spells CASSSGQSYEQYF. The chain links TRBV13 to TRBJ2-7; TCRdb names TRBD1, which stays unverified in the absence of DNA. The CDR3 sequence is 13 residues long. CDR1 and CDR2 (germline): PRHDT, FYEKMQ (reference sequence).

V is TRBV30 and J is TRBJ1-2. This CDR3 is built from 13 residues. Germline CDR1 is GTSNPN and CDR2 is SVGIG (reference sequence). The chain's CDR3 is CAWTSGHTHGYTF.

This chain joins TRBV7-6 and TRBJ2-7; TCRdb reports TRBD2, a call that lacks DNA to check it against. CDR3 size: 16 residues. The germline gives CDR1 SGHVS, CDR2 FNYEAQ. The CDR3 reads CASSLGGEGPSYEQYF.

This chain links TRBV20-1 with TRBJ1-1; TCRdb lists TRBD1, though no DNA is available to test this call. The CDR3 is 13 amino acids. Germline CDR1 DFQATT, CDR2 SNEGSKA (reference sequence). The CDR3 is CSATRDRATEAFF.